This T cell receptor (beta chain) was sequenced for a study of shared clonotypes between healthy human individuals. Overall study: Samples came from a couple of female and a few male donors aged 18 to 49.

Terminally differentiated effector memory CD45RA+ cells were excluded from the naive CD8 cells, which were CD45RO-negative and positively selected for CCR7. The germline gives CDR1 SQVTM, CDR2 ANQGSEA. This CDR3 comprises 11 residues. J gave up 8 bases and V 5 bases, and 4 bases lay outside the gene matches. Genomic DNA from each subset was divided evenly over several immunoSEQ plates. The method was immunoSEQ multiplex PCR; TCRdb's version includes in-frame clones alone and lacks a portion of them. The sample holds about 2.1 million clones, around 93% seen once. The TCR comes from a man aged 18 to 29 in good health. Some clones in this sample may be carry-over from other donors' samples. Sequenced sample: naive CD8+ T cells from PBMCs. The chain carries TRBV29-1 and TRBJ1-2; TRBD1 agrees at 8 bases. For the CDR3, the DNA is TGCAGCGTTCCGGGACAGGACGGCTACACCTTC. Its protein product is CSVPGQDGYTF.